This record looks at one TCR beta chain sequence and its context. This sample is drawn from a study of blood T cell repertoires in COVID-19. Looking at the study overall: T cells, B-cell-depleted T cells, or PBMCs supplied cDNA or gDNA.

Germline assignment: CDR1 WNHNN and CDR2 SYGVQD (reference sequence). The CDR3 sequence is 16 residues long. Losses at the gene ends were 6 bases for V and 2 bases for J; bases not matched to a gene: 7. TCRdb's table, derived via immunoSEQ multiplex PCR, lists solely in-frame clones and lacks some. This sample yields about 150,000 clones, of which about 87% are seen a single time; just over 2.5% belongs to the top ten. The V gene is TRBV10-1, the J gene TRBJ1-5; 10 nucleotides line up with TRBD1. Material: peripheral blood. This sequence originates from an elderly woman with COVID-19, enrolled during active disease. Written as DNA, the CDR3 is TGCGCCAGCAGACTGACCGGGACAGGGGGCAATCAGCCCCAGCATTTT. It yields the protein CASRLTGTGGNQPQHF.